This is a list of T cell receptor beta chains from one sample in a study of blood T cell repertoires in COVID-19. The data were produced by immunoSEQ multiplex PCR, yet TCRdb's version contains in-frame clones alone and is incomplete. The table has a few hundred thousand clones, approximately 90% seen once. Sequenced material: peripheral blood. The source is a woman aged 55-70 years with acute or convalescent COVID-19. Both conserved end residues are part of each CDR3. A D gene is named only where the DNA matches it firmly. Clone sizes are given selectively: once, few, many, or a class where the clone is expanded.

v_call	j_call	clone_size	d_call	cdr3_nt	cdr3_aa
TRBV7-9	TRBJ1-6	.	.	TGTGCCAGCAGGGGTTGGCGGGAGCGGTCACCCCTCCACTTT	CASRGWRERSPLHF
TRBV4-3	TRBJ1-4	.	TRBD1	TGCGCCAGCAGCCCGACAGGGGGCGGGGAAAAACTGTTTTTT	CASSPTGGGEKLFF
TRBV7-9	TRBJ2-5	.	.	TGTGCCAGCAGCTTGGGCAGGGCCCAAGAGACCCAGTACTTC	CASSLGRAQETQYF
TRBV19	TRBJ2-1	.	TRBD2	TGTGCCAGTAGAGGACTAGCGGGAGTGGTTGAGCAGTTCTTC	CASRGLAGVVEQFF
TRBV14	TRBJ1-1	.	.	TGTGCCAGCAGTGGACAGATCAACACTGAAGCTTTCTTT	CASSGQINTEAFF
TRBV24-1	TRBJ2-7	.	TRBD1	TGTGCCACCAGTGTCCCAGGGGGCATCGAGCAGTACTTC	CATSVPGGIEQYF
TRBV2	TRBJ1-1	.	TRBD1	TGTGCCAGCAGTCTTTATCAGGGGGGCACCACTGAAGCTTTCTTT	CASSLYQGGTTEAFF
TRBV28	TRBJ1-1	.	.	TGTGCCAGCAGCCCCCAGTACGACACTGAAGCTTTCTTT	CASSPQYDTEAFF
TRBV3-1/TRBV3-2	TRBJ2-1	.	.	TGTGCCAGCAGCCAAGGAGGTGAGAATGAGCAGTTCTTC	CASSQGGENEQFF
TRBV12-3/TRBV12-4	TRBJ1-4	.	.	TGTGCCAGCAGTTTAGGGAGGGGGGGACTGTTTTTT	CASSLGRGGLFF
TRBV11-2	TRBJ1-1	.	.	TGTGCCAGCAGCTTAGGTACAGGGCAGTGGAACACTGAAGCTTTCTTT	CASSLGTGQWNTEAFF
TRBV2	TRBJ2-1	.	TRBD2	TGTGCCAGCACTTATGGGGGACTAGCGGGTTACAATGAGCAGTTCTTC	CASTYGGLAGYNEQFF
TRBV29-1	TRBJ2-2	.	.	TGCAGCGTTGAGGACAGAACGACCGGGGAGCTGTTTTTT	CSVEDRTTGELFF
TRBV28	TRBJ1-2	few	.	TGTGCCAGCGATTCGGCTAACTATGGCTACACCTTC	CASDSANYGYTF
TRBV11-1	TRBJ1-5	.	.	TGTGCCAGCAGCTTTTCCGAGTATAGCAATCAGCCCCAGCATTTT	CASSFSEYSNQPQHF
TRBV5-1	TRBJ2-2	.	TRBD1	TGCGCCAGCAGCTTGGCGGCAGGGGGAGAAACCGGGGAGCTGTTTTTT	CASSLAAGGETGELFF
TRBV7-3	TRBJ2-1	.	TRBD2	TGTGCCAGCAGCGACGTGGGAGCGGGGGGCCCCCATGAGCAGTTCTTC	CASSDVGAGGPHEQFF
TRBV10-1	TRBJ2-5	few	.	TGCGCCACCAAGACAGGGAGGGAGACCCAGTACTTC	CATKTGRETQYF
TRBV11-2	TRBJ2-3	.	.	TGTGCCAGCAGCTTAGTAGGAGGGGAGTCAGATACGCAGTATTTT	CASSLVGGESDTQYF
TRBV29-1	TRBJ1-1	.	.	TGCAGCGTTGAAGGCCTGGGAGAGAATGCTTTCTTT	CSVEGLGENAFF
TRBV30	TRBJ1-2	.	.	TGTGCCTGGACGTGGGGGGGCGGGTATGGCTACACCTTC	CAWTWGGGYGYTF
TRBV3-1/TRBV3-2	TRBJ2-7	.	TRBD2	TGTGCCAGCAGCCTTAGCGGGGGGGCCAACGAGCAGTACTTC	CASSLSGGANEQYF
TRBV29-1	TRBJ2-1	.	.	TGCAGCGTGCTTCTTAAGAGCTCCTACAATGAGCAGTTCTTC	CSVLLKSSYNEQFF